This is a list of T cell receptor beta chains from one sample in a study of technical replicates of blood from a few donors. Measured with immunoSEQ multiplex PCR; TCRdb has only the in-frame clones, and not every one. The sample includes more than 45,000 clones, about nine tenths of them seen just once. What was sequenced was PBMCs. All receptors come from a human donor in good health. Some clones in this sample may be carry-over from other donors' samples. Both conserved end residues are part of each CDR3. The D gene is left open where the match is weak. A row's size may be missing; if present it is once, few, many or a size class.

J gene,D gene,V gene,clone size,CDR3 DNA,CDR3 protein
TRBJ2-7,-,TRBV5-4,-,TGTGCCAGCAGCTTGGCGCTGTCCGGCTACGAGCAGTACTTC,CASSLALSGYEQYF
TRBJ2-7,-,TRBV19,-,TGTGCCAGTAGTACACGACTTGCCGGCTACGAGCAGTACTTC,CASSTRLAGYEQYF
TRBJ2-6,-,TRBV6-5,-,TGTGCCAGCAGTTACGCCCATGGGCCTGGGGCCAACGTCCTGACTTTC,CASSYAHGPGANVLTF
TRBJ2-3,TRBD2,TRBV5-1,-,TGCGCCAGCAGCTTGGGACTAGCGGGGGGGTCCACAGATACGCAGTATTTT,CASSLGLAGGSTDTQYF
TRBJ1-2,TRBD1,TRBV9,-,TGTGCCAGCAGCGAGCAGGGGGCGCGGGGCTACACCTTC,CASSEQGARGYTF
TRBJ1-2,TRBD1,TRBV7-9,few,TGTGCCAGCAGCTTTCCGGGACAGGGGGCAATTGGCTACACCTTC,CASSFPGQGAIGYTF
TRBJ2-3,-,TRBV7-3,-,TGTGCCAGCAGCTCTGGACATACCGATACGCAGTATTTT,CASSSGHTDTQYF
TRBJ1-2,TRBD1,TRBV15,-,TGTGCCACCAGCAGGGACAGGGGATTAGACGGCTACACCTTC,CATSRDRGLDGYTF
TRBJ2-5,-,TRBV9,-,TGTGCCAGCAGCGGGCCTGGCAGGGGTTTGGAGACCCAGTACTTC,CASSGPGRGLETQYF
TRBJ1-1,TRBD1,TRBV29-1,-,TGCAGCGCAAACAGGGGGAACCTCGTCACTGAAGCTTTCTTT,CSANRGNLVTEAFF
TRBJ2-2,TRBD1,TRBV7-8,-,TGTGCCAGCAGCCACTTAGGCGGACAGGGTTCCGGGGAGCTGTTTTTT,CASSHLGGQGSGELFF
TRBJ1-2,-,TRBV5-8,-,TGTGCCAGCAGCTTGACAGAATACTATGGCTACACCTTC,CASSLTEYYGYTF
TRBJ2-2,-,TRBV4-1,-,TGCGCCAGCGTTTCGGAACAGATAATTATCGGGGAGCTGTTTTTT,CASVSEQIIIGELFF
TRBJ2-6,-,TRBV23-1,-,TGCGCCAGCAGTCGGGAGTGTGGGGCCAACGTCCTGACTTTC,CASSRECGANVLTF
TRBJ2-3,-,TRBV6-1,-,TGTGCCAGCAGTGACAGGGTTTGGTTAGATACGCAGTATTTT,CASSDRVWLDTQYF
TRBJ2-3,-,TRBV7-3,once,TGTGCCAGCAGCCTGCGGGGTGCAGATACGCAGTATTTT,CASSLRGADTQYF
TRBJ2-7,TRBD2,TRBV9,-,TGTGCCAGCAGCGCCAGAGCGGGAGGGCTCGCCGAGCAGTACTTC,CASSARAGGLAEQYF
TRBJ1-6,-,TRBV6-6,-,TGTGCAGTCCAGAACGGGAATTCACCCCTCCACTTT,CAVQNGNSPLHF
TRBJ1-1,-,TRBV9,-,TGTGCCAGCAGCGTAGGAGCGAACACTGAAGCTTTCTTT,CASSVGANTEAFF
TRBJ1-6,-,TRBV4-2,-,TGTGCCAGCAGCCAAGATCCACGGGATCCACCCCTCCACTTT,CASSQDPRDPPLHF
TRBJ1-5,-,TRBV4-1,-,TGCGCCAGCAGCATGACGGGGGTGAGTCAGCCCCAGCATTTT,CASSMTGVSQPQHF
TRBJ2-2,TRBD2,TRBV19,-,TGTGCCAGTAGTATCGGCGGGGGGAGCCGGGAGCTGTTTTTT,CASSIGGGSRELFF
TRBJ1-5,-,TRBV7-9,-,TGTGCCAGCAATACAGGCGATCAGCCCCAGCATTTT,CASNTGDQPQHF
TRBJ2-1,-,TRBV7-9,-,TGTGCCAGCAGTCCTCTGAGACAGATATACAATGAGCAGTTCTTC,CASSPLRQIYNEQFF
TRBJ1-1,-,TRBV27,-,TGTGCCAGCATGGTAGGGGGAATGGGCACTGAAGCTTTCTTT,CASMVGGMGTEAFF
TRBJ1-2,TRBD1,TRBV4-1,-,TGCGCCAGCAGCCAAGAGAGAAGGGGGCTTATGGGTGGCTACACCTTC,CASSQERRGLMGGYTF
TRBJ2-7,-,TRBV4-1,-,TGCGCCAGCAGCCAAAGAAGAGCGGGCCCCTCCTACGAGCAGTACTTC,CASSQRRAGPSYEQYF
TRBJ2-5,TRBD1,TRBV29-1,-,TGCAGCGTTATCAGGGACAGGGCGCGTAAAGAGACCCAGTACTTC,CSVIRDRARKETQYF
TRBJ2-5,TRBD2,TRBV15,-,TGTGCCACCGGGGAGGGGTTGGAGACCCAGTACTTC,CATGEGLETQYF
TRBJ2-7,TRBD2,TRBV7-8,few,TGTGCCAGCAGCATTAGCGGGAGGGCCGACGAGCAGTACTTC,CASSISGRADEQYF
TRBJ2-5,-,TRBV5-1,-,TGCGCCAGCAGCTTCAACACCCAAGAGACCCAGTACTTC,CASSFNTQETQYF
TRBJ1-5,-,TRBV30,-,TGTGCCTGGAGCGTCAGTCTCAGTCAGCCCCAGCATTTT,CAWSVSLSQPQHF
TRBJ1-2,TRBD1,TRBV30,-,TGTGCCTGGAATTCCGTAGGACAGGGAGATGGCTACACCTTC,CAWNSVGQGDGYTF
TRBJ2-1,TRBD1,TRBV6-4,once,TGTGCCAGCAGCCTGGGACAGGGTGGTTCCAATGAGCAGTTCTTC,CASSLGQGGSNEQFF
TRBJ1-6,TRBD1,TRBV2,-,TGTGCCAGCAAAGACCGGACAGGGGCAGATTCACCCCTCCACTTT,CASKDRTGADSPLHF
TRBJ1-6,-,TRBV4-2,-,TGTGCCAGCACCGACAGCTCCTATAATTCACCCCTCCACTTT,CASTDSSYNSPLHF
TRBJ2-3,TRBD2,TRBV7-2,-,TGTGCCAGCTCTAGCGGGAGCCACACAGATACGCAGTATTTT,CASSSGSHTDTQYF
TRBJ1-1,-,TRBV29-1,-,TGCAGCGTTGAGGGCCCCATGACTGAAGCTTTCTTT,CSVEGPMTEAFF
TRBJ2-7,-,TRBV2,once,TGTGCCAGCAGTGCCGCCTACGAGCAGTACTTC,CASSAAYEQYF
TRBJ1-2,TRBD1,TRBV5-4,once,TGTGCCAGCAGCTTTGGACAGGAGAACTATGGCTACACCTTC,CASSFGQENYGYTF
TRBJ2-5,-,TRBV29-1,-,TGCAGCGTTGCCCGCCGCGGGGAGACCCAGTACTTC,CSVARRGETQYF
TRBJ2-5,TRBD2,TRBV5-1,-,TGCGCCAGCAGCTCGGGACTAGCGGGGGATACGTACCAAGAGACCCAGTACTTC,CASSSGLAGDTYQETQYF
TRBJ2-5,-,TRBV4-1,-,TGCGCCAGCAGCCGTGAGGGTACGCCTCCAGAGACCCAGTACTTC,CASSREGTPPETQYF
TRBJ1-3,-,TRBV27,-,TGTGCCAGCAGTTTACTTTCCTCTCTTAGAAGTACTGGAAACACCATATATTTT,CASSLLSSLRSTGNTIYF
TRBJ1-6,-,TRBV2,-,TGTGCCAGCAGTGAACGTGTACAGGGTAATTCACCCCTCCACTTT,CASSERVQGNSPLHF
TRBJ1-6,-,TRBV30,-,TGTGCCTGGAGTACCGGGAAATTTAATTCACCCCTCCACTTT,CAWSTGKFNSPLHF
TRBJ2-1,TRBD2,TRBV5-6,-,TGTGCCAGCAGCTTGCAACTAGCGGCCTACAATGAGCAGTTCTTC,CASSLQLAAYNEQFF
TRBJ2-7,-,TRBV27,-,TGTGCCACACGCGGGACTTCAGTTTCTGGGCAGTACTTC,CATRGTSVSGQYF
TRBJ1-2,-,TRBV25-1,-,TGTGCCAGCAGTGAATCGATGACGGAGTGGAGCTATGGCTACACCTTC,CASSESMTEWSYGYTF
TRBJ2-5,TRBD2,TRBV4-2,-,TGTGCCAGCAGCCCCGAACCCACTAGCGGGGGGTACGAAGAGACCCAGTACTTC,CASSPEPTSGGYEETQYF
TRBJ1-1,TRBD1,TRBV12-5,-,TGTGCTAGTGGCCCACCCGGACAGGGCGACACTGAAGCTTTCTTT,CASGPPGQGDTEAFF
TRBJ2-1,TRBD2,TRBV9,-,TGTGCCAGCAGCTACTTGACTAGCGTAAGCTCCTACAATGAGCAGTTCTTC,CASSYLTSVSSYNEQFF
TRBJ1-1,-,TRBV6-5,-,TGTGCCAGCAGTTACTCGGGGGGGTTCACTGAAGCTTTCTTT,CASSYSGGFTEAFF
TRBJ2-3,TRBD1,TRBV11-2,-,TGTGCCAGCAGCGGGGACAGGGGAGATACGCAGTATTTT,CASSGDRGDTQYF
TRBJ2-7,-,TRBV7-9,-,TGTGCCATCGACCAGGACTTATCCTACGAGCAGTACTTC,CAIDQDLSYEQYF
TRBJ2-1,TRBD1,TRBV6-5,-,TGTGCCACCCGACAGGGGGAATACAATGAGCAGTTCTTC,CATRQGEYNEQFF
TRBJ1-1,-,TRBV10-3,-,TGTGCCATCAGCCCCGCCCGGGAGGTGAACACTGAAGCTTTCTTT,CAISPAREVNTEAFF
TRBJ2-7,-,TRBV6-5,-,TGTGCCAGCAGTTACTCTACTAGCACCTACGAGCAGTACTTC,CASSYSTSTYEQYF
TRBJ1-1,-,TRBV29-1,once,TGCAGCGCTTTCCTCCGGGAGGGCACTGAAGCTTTCTTT,CSAFLREGTEAFF